The rows below give T cell receptor beta chains drawn from one sample of a study of blood T cell repertoires in COVID-19. Produced via immunoSEQ multiplex PCR; TCRdb's table is partial and in-frame only. The data show approximately 30,000 clones, about 88% seen once. Specimen: peripheral blood. The receptors here all came from a woman aged 80 or over with active or convalescent COVID-19. The CDR3 runs from the conserved cysteine through the conserved F or W. Each record gives: D gene, clone size, J gene, V gene, CDR3 protein, CDR3 DNA. The D gene is left open where the match is weak. Clone size is not always given. Where it is, it says once, few, many or a class for expanded clones.

D: TRBD1
size: NA
J: TRBJ1-1
V: TRBV5-1
CDR3: CASSTDRDTEAFF
DNA: TGCGCCAGCAGCACCGACAGGGATACTGAAGCTTTCTTT

D: NA
size: NA
J: TRBJ2-7
V: TRBV7-2
CDR3: CASSLGGGQYF
DNA: TGTGCCAGCAGCTTAGGGGGCGGGCAGTACTTC

D: NA
size: NA
J: TRBJ2-7
V: TRBV18
CDR3: CASSPPSVSYEQYF
DNA: TGTGCCAGCTCACCACCGAGTGTCTCCTACGAGCAGTACTTC

D: NA
size: few
J: TRBJ1-2
V: TRBV6-5
CDR3: CASSPTENYGYTF
DNA: TGTGCCAGCAGTCCTACAGAGAACTATGGCTACACCTTC

D: TRBD2
size: NA
J: TRBJ2-3
V: TRBV3-1/TRBV3-2
CDR3: CASPARISGRSTDTQYF
DNA: TGTGCCAGCCCAGCTCGAATTAGCGGGCGCAGCACAGATACGCAGTATTTT

D: TRBD2
size: NA
J: TRBJ2-7
V: TRBV5-1
CDR3: CASSFSGGPYEQYF
DNA: TGCGCCAGCAGCTTTAGCGGGGGCCCCTACGAGCAGTACTTC

D: NA
size: NA
J: TRBJ2-1
V: TRBV9
CDR3: CASSVAPIEVEQFF
DNA: TGTGCCAGCAGCGTAGCGCCCATAGAGGTTGAGCAGTTCTTC

D: TRBD1
size: NA
J: TRBJ1-3
V: TRBV13
CDR3: CASSLKTGPGNTIYF
DNA: TGTGCCAGCAGCTTAAAGACAGGGCCTGGAAACACCATATATTTT

D: NA
size: NA
J: TRBJ1-1
V: TRBV19
CDR3: CASSIMGQNTEAFF
DNA: TGTGCCAGTAGTATAATGGGGCAGAACACTGAAGCTTTCTTT

D: NA
size: NA
J: TRBJ2-2
V: TRBV2
CDR3: CASSGGWGPNTGELFF
DNA: TGTGCCAGCAGTGGGGGTTGGGGGCCGAACACCGGGGAGCTGTTTTTT

D: NA
size: NA
J: TRBJ1-5
V: TRBV2
CDR3: CASDADSNQPQHF
DNA: TGTGCCAGCGATGCGGATAGCAATCAGCCCCAGCATTTT

D: TRBD1
size: NA
J: TRBJ2-7
V: TRBV5-1
CDR3: CASSFALGQAYEQYF
DNA: TGCGCCAGCAGCTTCGCCCTAGGACAGGCCTACGAGCAGTACTTC

D: TRBD2
size: NA
J: TRBJ2-7
V: TRBV24-1
CDR3: CATSGPGLHYEQYF
DNA: TGTGCCACCAGTGGCCCGGGACTACACTACGAGCAGTACTTC

D: TRBD2
size: NA
J: TRBJ2-7
V: TRBV7-8
CDR3: CASSSSGGPYEQYF
DNA: TGTGCCAGCAGCTCTAGCGGGGGGCCCTACGAGCAGTACTTC

D: TRBD2
size: NA
J: TRBJ2-3
V: TRBV7-8
CDR3: CASSYGGTTDTQYF
DNA: TGTGCCAGCAGCTACGGGGGGACCACAGATACGCAGTATTTT

D: NA
size: NA
J: TRBJ1-5
V: TRBV24-1
CDR3: CATSRGGGGSQPQHF
DNA: TGTGCCACCAGTCGGGGTGGGGGCGGGAGTCAGCCCCAGCATTTT

D: TRBD1
size: NA
J: TRBJ2-7
V: TRBV6-5
CDR3: CASSYRDRGRYEQYF
DNA: TGTGCCAGCAGTTACAGGGACAGGGGGAGGTACGAGCAGTACTTC

D: NA
size: medium-sized
J: TRBJ1-2
V: TRBV19
CDR3: CASSDKRTANYGYTF
DNA: TGTGCCAGTAGTGATAAGAGGACAGCGAACTATGGCTACACCTTC

D: TRBD1
size: few
J: TRBJ1-6
V: TRBV3-1/TRBV3-2
CDR3: CASSPMGQYNSPLHF
DNA: TGTGCCAGCAGCCCAATGGGACAGTATAATTCACCCCTCCACTTT

D: NA
size: NA
J: TRBJ1-2
V: TRBV21-1
CDR3: CASSKDRFHNYGYTF
DNA: TGTGCCAGCAGCAAAGATCGGTTTCATAACTATGGCTACACCTTC

D: NA
size: NA
J: TRBJ1-2
V: TRBV15
CDR3: CATRIGGISYGYTF
DNA: TGTGCCACCAGAATAGGGGGTATCAGCTATGGCTACACCTTC

D: NA
size: NA
J: TRBJ2-5
V: TRBV27
CDR3: CASSSQVQETQYF
DNA: TGTGCCAGCAGTTCACAGGTGCAAGAGACCCAGTACTTC

D: TRBD1
size: NA
J: TRBJ2-1
V: TRBV9
CDR3: CASSRGIKQGVEQFF
DNA: TGTGCCAGCAGCCGAGGCATTAAACAGGGGGTTGAGCAGTTCTTC

D: NA
size: NA
J: TRBJ2-5
V: TRBV5-1
CDR3: CASGLPGQLEAQYF
DNA: TGCGCCAGCGGATTACCGGGCCAGCTGGAGGCCCAGTACTTC

D: TRBD1
size: few
J: TRBJ1-1
V: TRBV6-5
CDR3: CASSYGQGGPEAFF
DNA: TGTGCCAGCAGTTACGGACAGGGGGGCCCTGAAGCTTTCTTT

D: TRBD2
size: NA
J: TRBJ2-3
V: TRBV6-5
CDR3: CASGGGTDTQYF
DNA: TGTGCCAGCGGGGGGGGCACAGATACGCAGTATTTT

D: NA
size: NA
J: TRBJ1-3
V: TRBV14
CDR3: CASSQDRWLGNTIYF
DNA: TGTGCCAGCAGCCAAGATCGTTGGCTTGGAAACACCATATATTTT

D: TRBD1
size: few
J: TRBJ2-4
V: TRBV4-1
CDR3: CASSQKGGYENIQYF
DNA: TGCGCCAGCAGCCAGAAAGGGGGCTACGAAAACATTCAGTACTTC

D: NA
size: NA
J: TRBJ2-1
V: TRBV27
CDR3: CASSFEWQGNNEQFF
DNA: TGTGCCAGCAGTTTTGAATGGCAGGGAAACAATGAGCAGTTCTTC

D: NA
size: NA
J: TRBJ2-7
V: TRBV19
CDR3: CASSIRAGTYEQYF
DNA: TGTGCCAGTAGTATTCGGGCAGGGACCTACGAGCAGTACTTC

D: TRBD2
size: NA
J: TRBJ2-5
V: TRBV3-1/TRBV3-2
CDR3: CASRTTSGETQYF
DNA: TGTGCCAGCAGGACGACTAGCGGAGAGACCCAGTACTTC

D: TRBD2
size: NA
J: TRBJ2-1
V: TRBV5-1
CDR3: CASSYTGGTLRDEQFF
DNA: TGCGCCAGCAGCTACACCGGGGGGACTCTCCGGGATGAGCAGTTCTTC

D: TRBD2
size: NA
J: TRBJ2-7
V: TRBV2
CDR3: CASRALAGVSYEQYF
DNA: TGTGCCAGCAGGGCTCTAGCGGGGGTTTCCTACGAGCAGTACTTC

D: NA
size: NA
J: TRBJ2-1
V: TRBV12-3/TRBV12-4
CDR3: CASSFNNEQFF
DNA: TGTGCCAGCAGTTTCAACAATGAGCAGTTCTTC

D: TRBD2
size: NA
J: TRBJ2-1
V: TRBV5-8
CDR3: CASSLRTSGGLYNEQFF
DNA: TGTGCCAGCAGCCTACGGACTAGCGGGGGGTTATACAATGAGCAGTTCTTC

D: NA
size: NA
J: TRBJ2-5
V: TRBV28
CDR3: CASSSQVTQYF
DNA: TGTGCCAGCAGTTCCCAGGTGACCCAGTACTTC

D: NA
size: NA
J: TRBJ1-1
V: TRBV29-1
CDR3: CSVELQGMNTEAFF
DNA: TGCAGCGTTGAATTGCAGGGCATGAACACTGAAGCTTTCTTT

D: TRBD1
size: NA
J: TRBJ1-2
V: TRBV5-1
CDR3: CASSTDRDYGYTF
DNA: TGCGCCAGCAGCACGGACAGGGACTATGGCTACACCTTC

D: NA
size: NA
J: TRBJ1-4
V: TRBV19
CDR3: CASSTQGGGEKLFF
DNA: TGTGCCAGTAGTACACAGGGAGGGGGTGAAAAACTGTTTTTT

D: NA
size: NA
J: TRBJ2-7
V: TRBV5-1
CDR3: CASSLSGEGYEQYF
DNA: TGCGCCAGCAGCCTCTCCGGGGAAGGCTACGAGCAGTACTTC

D: TRBD1
size: NA
J: TRBJ1-6
V: TRBV7-9
CDR3: CASSLKGQINSPLHF
DNA: TGTGCCAGCAGCTTAAAGGGACAGATTAATTCACCCCTCCACTTT

D: TRBD1
size: NA
J: TRBJ1-2
V: TRBV24-1
CDR3: CATSPGQGYGYTF
DNA: TGTGCCACCAGCCCGGGACAGGGATATGGCTACACCTTC